This T cell receptor (beta chain) was obtained from a study of OX40 agonist ivuxolimab in advanced cancers. Assay used: immunoSEQ multiplex PCR; TCRdb lists only in-frame clones, some missing. The profile shows about 72,000 clones, over 70% of them singletons. Overall study results and limits: CD4+ and CD8+ blood T cells expanded clonally by week 6 at 0.1 to 3.0 mg/kg. Among T cells, CD8+ cells averaged more expanded clones than CD4+ cells.

As concerns this clone: The target antigen is unknown.

The CDR3 is 19 amino acids. Trimming removed 1 base from V and 8 bases from J, with 27 bases in between. Germline CDR1 and CDR2: SEHNR and FQNEAQ (reference sequence). The V gene is TRBV7-9, the J gene TRBJ2-1; D is possibly TRBD1 (5 bases). The TCR originated in an adult with an advanced solid tumor such as melanoma, head and neck, liver or kidney cancer. The sample in question was CD4+ or CD8+ T cells sorted from blood, obtained in a trial of the OX40 agonist ivuxolimab. The CDR3 DNA reads TGTGCCAGCAGCTTAGGCCTCCTTTTAACAGGACGCGTTGGGGATGAGCAGTTCTTC. This codes for CASSLGLLLTGRVGDEQFF.